This T cell receptor beta chain derives from a study of cytomegalovirus exposure and HLA in healthy donors. About the study: Researchers previously reported finding fewer than 140 million unique TCR beta sequences from 170 million or so T cells. HLA-typed donors contributed 65 million to 95 million unique TCRs, which were held in an early data release.

V dropped 2 bases and J dropped 0 bases, with 8 bases sitting between them. Germline V gives CDR1 PRHDT, CDR2 FYEKMQ (reference sequence). The CDR3 runs 15 residues. The PCR employed 60 Vbeta primers together with 13 Jbeta primers. Original processing methods: Unique TCR beta chains numbered around 80 million in a later analysis, with approximately 10 million shared. Produced via immunoSEQ multiplex PCR; TCRdb's table is partial and in-frame only. That table supplies the V and J calls and clone size; D and trimming were determined from the DNA. The sample yields some 140,000 clones, around 87% seen once.

This receptor was obtained from a woman in her twenties or thirties in good health and CMV-seronegative. The sequenced material came from PBMCs. The V call is TRBV13, the J call TRBJ2-1; tentatively, D is TRBD2 (6 bases). The CDR3 loop is CASSLRGGSYNEQFF. For the CDR3, the DNA is TGTGCCAGCAGCTTACGGGGAGGCTCCTACAATGAGCAGTTCTTC.